These 17 T cell receptor beta chains came from one sample sequenced in a study of beta chain features in type 1 diabetes. The sequenced template was cDNA made from the entire isolated RNA. Repertoires were generated with immunoSEQ multiplex PCR, while TCRdb's copy carries only in-frame clones and drops some. The sample consists of approximately 250,000 clones, 14% of them appearing once. The sample taken for sequencing was naive CD4+ T cells from blood. The receptors come from a woman aged 35 to 49 in good health.

This chain links TRBV18 with TRBJ1-4; a weak D match, TRBD1 (6 bases). V lost 0 bases to trimming and J lost 10 bases, with 15 bases between them. This CDR3 contains 15 residues. Germline V gives CDR1 KGHSH, CDR2 LQKENI. In nucleotides, the CDR3 is TGTGCCAGCTCACCACCCCCGCCGGGACACCGAAAACTGTTTTTT. Residues: CASSPPPPGHRKLFF.

Of note for this clone: At one of its ends the junction is not consistent with the germline gene, which may arise from a read error. This chain links TRBV7-9 with TRBJ1-5, with D tentatively TRBD1 (6 bases). The CDR3 runs to 16 residues. Germline V gives CDR1 SEHNR, CDR2 FQNEAQ (reference sequence). In DNA form, the CDR3 reads TGTGCCAGCAGCCTAGCAACAGGGTTAGGTAATCAGCCCCAGCATTTT. The encoded protein is CASSLATGLGNQPQHF.

This clone showed up just a few times. The chain combines TRBV29-1 with TRBJ1-2; 9 bases are a match to TRBD1. The CDR3 is 17 amino acids. Germline V lookup: CDR1 SQVTM, CDR2 ANQGSEA. After removal of 4 bases from V and 2 bases from J, the junction contained 14 bases not matched to a gene. The CDR3 spells CSVAKSRGTGSNYGYTF. The DNA of the CDR3 is TGCAGCGTTGCAAAGTCCCGAGGGACAGGGTCCAACTATGGCTACACCTTC.

This clone was seen only a few times. This chain links TRBV5-1 with TRBJ2-4, with D possibly being TRBD2 (5 bases). CDR3 size: 15 residues. Germline V gene data show CDR1 as SGHRS and CDR2 as YFSETQ. V was pared by 0 bases and J by 7 bases, with 14 bases between. The CDR3 is CASSLEVGIHNIQYF. In DNA form, the CDR3 reads TGCGCCAGCAGCTTGGAGGTCGGGATCCACAACATTCAGTACTTC. Based on the CDR3 plus reference TRBV5-1 and TRBJ2-4, the full variable domain is KAGVTQTPRYLIKTRGQQVTLSCSPISGHRSVSWYQQTPGQGLQFLFEYFSETQRNKGNFPGRFSGRQFSNSRSEMNVSTLELGDSALYLCASSLEVGIHNIQYFGAGTRLSVL.

This rearrangement joins TRBV5-4 to TRBJ2-5; D is undetermined. Per germline, CDR1 SGHNT and CDR2 YYREEE (reference sequence). The ends were cut back, 3 bases at V and 5 bases at J, with 5 bases in the middle. The CDR3 contains 11 residues. The CDR3 loop is CASSSRETQYF. The DNA of the CDR3 is TGTGCCAGCAGCTCGAGGGAGACCCAGTACTTC.

This clone occurred a few times. The chain links TRBV5-1 to TRBJ2-7; 8 bases are shared with TRBD2. Losses at the gene ends were 7 bases for V and 12 bases for J; bases not matched to a gene: 9. CDR1 is SGHRS, CDR2 YFSETQ, per germline. The CDR3 has 11 residues. The DNA of the CDR3 is TGCGCCAGCCGGGGGGGCGTTTTGTCGTACTTC. This encodes CASRGGVLSYF.

This chain links TRBV6-1 with TRBJ1-1, with D uncertain. The CDR3 length is 13 residues. Germline V lookup: CDR1 MNHNS, CDR2 SASEGT. Trimming took 11 bases from V and 4 from J, leaving 17 bases between them. The CDR3 DNA follows: TGTGCCGGCGATCAGAGGCCGGGCACTGAAGCTTTCTTT. Translated: CAGDQRPGTEAFF.

This clone was detected a few times. V usage is TRBV19 and J usage is TRBJ1-2; a possible D gene is TRBD1 (5 bases). The CDR3 totals 13 residues. Trimming took off 7 bases at V and 3 bases at J, with 12 bases between the two ends. CDR1 LNHDA and CDR2 SQIVND come from the germline V gene (reference sequence). The CDR3 is CASNHDRYYGYTF. In DNA, the CDR3 is TGTGCCAGTAACCACGACAGATACTATGGCTACACCTTC.

This clone was observed a few times. The CDR3 bases are TGTGCCAGCAGCGTAGACCCATCCCAGGGTGGAAACACCATATATTTT. Translation gives CASSVDPSQGGNTIYF. The chain recombines TRBV9 with TRBJ1-3, with D perhaps matching TRBD1 (5 bases). Germline CDR1 is SGDLS and CDR2 is YYNGEE. The CDR3 spans 16 residues. Trimming removed 0 bases from V and 3 bases from J, with 13 bases in between.

This clone has just one count. V is TRBV5-4 and J is TRBJ1-6; TRBD1 matches at 7 bases. Looked up from germline, CDR1 is SGHNT and CDR2 is YYREEE (reference sequence). Losses at the gene ends were 3 bases for V and 0 bases for J; bases not matched to a gene: 3. The CDR3 has 16 residues. This CDR3 reads CASSSDRSSYNSPLHF. Written as DNA, the CDR3 is TGTGCCAGCAGCTCGGACAGGAGCTCCTATAATTCACCCCTCCACTTT.

Only a few counts were recorded for this clone. The chain recombines TRBV6-6 with TRBJ1-2; the D gene is possibly TRBD1 (5 bases). Germline V gene lookup returns CDR1 MNHNY and CDR2 SVGAGI (reference sequence). Deletions cut 2 bases from V and 4 bases from J, with 8 bases between. The CDR3 extends over 13 amino acids. CDR3 coding DNA: TGTGCCAGCAGTTACGGGGGGGGCTATGGCTACACCTTC. Its translation: CASSYGGGYGYTF.

This clone was observed a handful of times. V and J are TRBV4-3 and TRBJ2-7; a weak D match, TRBD2 (6 bases). Trimming left V 0 bases short and J 2 bases short, with 11 bases between. Germline-derived CDR1 and CDR2 are LGHNA and YSLEER. The CDR3 covers 15 residues. The CDR3 DNA reads TGCGCCAGCAGCCAAGAACGGGAGACAGCCTACGAGCAGTACTTC. Translated: CASSQERETAYEQYF.

This clone was seen only a few times. V usage is TRBV6-5 and J usage is TRBJ2-5, with 10 bases identical to TRBD1. CDR1 is MNHEY, CDR2 SVGAGI, per germline. The CDR3 extends over 15 amino acids. Trimming took 6 bases from V and 7 from J; bases not matched to a gene: 11. CDR3 nucleotide sequence: TGTGCCAGCAGACCGGGACAGGGGTTATGGGGGACCCAGTACTTC. Its translation is CASRPGQGLWGTQYF.

The chain employs TRBV7-2 and TRBJ2-7; D not resolved. The germline CDR1 and CDR2 sequences are SGHTA and FQGNSA. V lost 3 bases and J 6 bases, leaving 15 bases between the germline ends. This CDR3 has 14 residues. This CDR3 reads CASSFLSASGEQYF. DNA for the CDR3: TGTGCCAGCAGCTTTTTATCTGCGTCGGGCGAGCAGTACTTC.

Only a few counts were recorded for this clone. The CDR3, as DNA: TGTGCCAGCAGCCGACCAGGGGGGTCCTACGAGCAGTACTTC. Amino acids: CASSRPGGSYEQYF. This chain uses TRBV7-9 with TRBJ2-7; D might be TRBD1 (7 bases). Germline V gives CDR1 SEHNR, CDR2 FQNEAQ (reference sequence). The CDR3 contains 14 residues. Trimming cost V 5 bases and J 1 base, with 12 bases left between them.

This clone was seen only a few times. The rearrangement uses TRBV6-6 and TRBJ2-7, with a weak D call TRBD2 (7 bases). V dropped 4 bases and J dropped 3 bases, with 16 bases sitting between them. The length of the CDR3 is 15 residues. Germline V CDR1 and CDR2: MNHNY, SVGAGI (reference sequence). The chain's CDR3 is CASSSGEGGYYEQYF. DNA for the CDR3: TGTGCCAGCAGTTCCGGGGAGGGGGGATACTACGAGCAGTACTTC.

The V gene is TRBV21-1, the J gene TRBJ1-2; the D call of TRBD1 is as the table states it, not checked on the DNA. TRBV21-1 is classified as a pseudogene. This CDR3 has 15 residues. CDR3 DNA: TGTGCCAGCAGCGACAGACAGGGGGCATACTATGGCTACACCTTC. It translates to CASSDRQGAYYGYTF.